This entry features one TCR beta chain sequence. Its antigen is as yet unknown. This sample stems from a study of T-cell memory formation after mild COVID-19. Study in general: Clusters of TCRs were largely donor specific. Overall study findings and caveats: Within pre-infection memory, some responding clones were found, suggesting cross-reactive memory joined. Those CD4+ clones that contracted were mainly in CM and EM (CD8+ ones in EMRA).

cDNA libraries for TCR alpha and TCR beta, carrying sample barcodes and UMIs, came from 5'RACE with constant-segment primers. TCRdb reprocessed the 5' RACE reads via MiXCR and lists one record per CDR3 protein. The data hold around 110,000 distinct CDR3 sequences, with 15% to 20% observed a single time. The CDR3 is 14 residues long. The V gene lost 4 bases and the J gene lost 5 bases, with 14 bases spanning the gap. The sequenced material came from PBMCs or a T cell subset sorted from them (not recorded which). The rearrangement uses TRBV12-3 or TRBV12-4 and TRBJ1-1; D call uncertain. This sequence originates from an adult woman who had mild COVID-19 (a few samples of this study predate the infection). Cell type and time point are not known. CDR3 sequence (DNA): TGTGCCAGCAGTTCCGTTTCTATCTGGACTGAAGCTTTCTTT. It encodes CASSSVSIWTEAFF.